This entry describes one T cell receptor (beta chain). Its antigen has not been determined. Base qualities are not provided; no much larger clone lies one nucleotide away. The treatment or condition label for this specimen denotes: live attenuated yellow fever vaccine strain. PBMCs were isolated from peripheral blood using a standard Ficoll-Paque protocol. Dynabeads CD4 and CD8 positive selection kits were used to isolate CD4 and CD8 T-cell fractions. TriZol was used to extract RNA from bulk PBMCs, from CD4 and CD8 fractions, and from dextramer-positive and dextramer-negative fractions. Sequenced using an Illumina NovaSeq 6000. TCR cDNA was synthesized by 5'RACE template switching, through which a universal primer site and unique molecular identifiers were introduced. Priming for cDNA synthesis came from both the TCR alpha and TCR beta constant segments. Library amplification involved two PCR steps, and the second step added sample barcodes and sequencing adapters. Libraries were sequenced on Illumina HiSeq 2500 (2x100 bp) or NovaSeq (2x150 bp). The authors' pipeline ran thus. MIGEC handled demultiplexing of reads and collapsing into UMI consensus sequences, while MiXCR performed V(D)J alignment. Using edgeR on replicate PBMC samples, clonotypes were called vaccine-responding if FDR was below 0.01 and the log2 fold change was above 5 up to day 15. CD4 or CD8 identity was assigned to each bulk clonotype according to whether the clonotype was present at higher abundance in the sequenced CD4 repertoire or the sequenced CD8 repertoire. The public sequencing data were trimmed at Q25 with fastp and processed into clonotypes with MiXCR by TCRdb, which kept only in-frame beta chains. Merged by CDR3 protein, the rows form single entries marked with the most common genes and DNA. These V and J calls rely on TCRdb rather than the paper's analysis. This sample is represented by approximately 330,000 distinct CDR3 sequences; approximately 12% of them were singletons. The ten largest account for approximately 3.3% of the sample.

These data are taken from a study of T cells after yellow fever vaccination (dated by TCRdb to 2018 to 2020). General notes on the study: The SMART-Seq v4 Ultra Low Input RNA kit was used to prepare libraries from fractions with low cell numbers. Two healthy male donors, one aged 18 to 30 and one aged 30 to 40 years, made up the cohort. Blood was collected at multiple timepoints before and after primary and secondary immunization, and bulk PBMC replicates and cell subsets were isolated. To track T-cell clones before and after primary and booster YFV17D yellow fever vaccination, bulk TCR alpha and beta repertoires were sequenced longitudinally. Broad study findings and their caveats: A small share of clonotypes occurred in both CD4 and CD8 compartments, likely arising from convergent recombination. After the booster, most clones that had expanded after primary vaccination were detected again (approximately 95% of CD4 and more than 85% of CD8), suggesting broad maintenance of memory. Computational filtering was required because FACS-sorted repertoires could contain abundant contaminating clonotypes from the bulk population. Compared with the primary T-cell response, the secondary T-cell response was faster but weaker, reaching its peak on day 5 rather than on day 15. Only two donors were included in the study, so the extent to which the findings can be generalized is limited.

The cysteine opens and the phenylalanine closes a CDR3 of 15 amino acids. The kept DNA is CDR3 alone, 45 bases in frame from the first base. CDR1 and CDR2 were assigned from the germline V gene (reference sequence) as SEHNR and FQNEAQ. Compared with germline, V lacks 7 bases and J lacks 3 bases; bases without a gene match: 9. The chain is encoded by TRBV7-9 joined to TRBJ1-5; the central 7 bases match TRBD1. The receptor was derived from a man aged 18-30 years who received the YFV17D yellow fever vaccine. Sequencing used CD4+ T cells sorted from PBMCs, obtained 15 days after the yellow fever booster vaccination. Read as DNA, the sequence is TGTGCCAGCAACCCAGGGACAGCGCCCAATCAGCCCCAGCATTTT. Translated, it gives CASNPGTAPNQPQHF.